What follows are 10 T cell receptor beta chains derived from one specimen sequenced in a study of control samples from healthy donors and cancer patients. Only in-frame clones appear in the TCRdb table, and some are missing; sequencing was by immunoSEQ multiplex PCR. The table has 55,000 to 90,000 clones, under 90% seen once. Input material: blood. The origin of the receptors is a man in his forties or fifties in good health.

This chain uses TRBV20-1 with TRBJ2-7; unclear D gene. Germline CDR1 reads DFQATT; CDR2 reads SNEGSKA (reference sequence). V was cut by 3 bases and J by 3 bases, with 9 bases left in between. The CDR3 covers 12 residues. CDR3: CSASPSRYEQYF. The CDR3 region has the DNA TGCAGTGCTAGTCCCAGTCGCTACGAGCAGTACTTC.

The CDR3 DNA follows: TGTGCCAGCAGAGAACAGGGTACCGACCGCGGGACCCAGTACTTC. Its translation: CASREQGTDRGTQYF. This chain uses TRBV2 with TRBJ2-5, with TRBD1 as a possible D gene (6 bases). Trimming took 6 bases from V and 7 from J, leaving 21 bases between them. Germline V gene lookup returns CDR1 SNHLY and CDR2 FYNNEI. The CDR3 runs 15 residues.

The chain combines TRBV4-1 with TRBJ2-1; the D is unclear. The length of the CDR3 is 13 residues. V was clipped by 2 bases and J by 7 bases, with 9 bases between them. CDR1 is MGHRA and CDR2 is YSYEKL in the germline V gene. CDR3 DNA: TGCGCCAGCAGCCAACCTGTAAGTAATGAGCAGTTCTTC. Its translation is CASSQPVSNEQFF.

This chain links TRBV4-2 with TRBJ1-4, with 7 nucleotides matching TRBD1. CDR1 is LGHNA and CDR2 is YNFKEQ in the germline V gene. The CDR3 runs to 15 residues. The junction had 9 bases not matched to a gene; V was cut back by 5 bases and J by 6 bases. The CDR3 sequence: CASSWNRGTDEKLFF. The CDR3 DNA reads TGTGCCAGCAGCTGGAACAGGGGTACTGATGAAAAACTGTTTTTT.

The CDR3 nucleotides are TGTGCCAGCAGCCCGGACGGAACTAGCAGTTCCTACGAGCAGTACTTC. Its protein product is CASSPDGTSSSYEQYF. The chain joins TRBV7-2 to TRBJ2-7; TRBD2 is a possible D gene (6 bases). Germline V gene lookup returns CDR1 SGHTA and CDR2 FQGNSA. CDR3 length: 16 amino acids. Trimming shortened V by 5 bases and J by 1 base, and 18 bases separated the two germline ends.

J is TRBJ2-7 and V is TRBV6-1; tentative D call: TRBD1 (5 bases). Deletions cut 7 bases from V and 2 bases from J, with 15 bases between. The CDR3 has 14 amino acids. Germline V CDR1 and CDR2: MNHNS, SASEGT. Here the CDR3 DNA reads TGTGCCAGCACCTACGGCAGGGCCGCCTACGAGCAGTACTTC. Its protein is CASTYGRAAYEQYF.

The chain couples TRBV29-1 to TRBJ1-1; the D gene is possibly TRBD1 (5 bases). V was cut by 6 bases and J by 4 bases, with 15 bases left in between. This CDR3 has 13 residues. Per germline, CDR1 SQVTM and CDR2 ANQGSEA. The CDR3 is CSVAEGDVTEAFF. DNA for the CDR3: TGCAGCGTCGCGGAAGGGGACGTCACTGAAGCTTTCTTT. The full variable domain, rest sourced from reference TRBV29-1 and TRBJ1-1, is SAVISQKPSRDICQRGTSLTIQCQVDSQVTMMFWYRQQPGQSLTLIATANQGSEATYESGFVIDKFPISRPNLTFSTLTVSNMSPEDSSIYLCSVAEGDVTEAFFGQGTRLTVV.

The V call is TRBV14, the J call TRBJ2-2, with D perhaps matching TRBD2 (6 bases). The CDR3 spans 12 residues. The V end was cut by 4 bases, the J end by 6 bases, with 6 bases between. The germline V gene encodes CDR1 SGHDN and CDR2 FVKESK. CDR3 region: CASSPGAGELFF. The DNA of the CDR3 is TGTGCCAGCAGCCCGGGGGCCGGGGAGCTGTTTTTT.

The chain links TRBV28 to TRBJ1-5, with a possible D match to TRBD1 (6 bases). The CDR3 totals 13 residues. Germline CDR1 reads MDHEN; CDR2 reads SYDVKM. V lost 4 bases and J lost 5, with 9 bases in between. This CDR3 is CASSSRTDQPQHF. The CDR3 bases are TGTGCCAGCAGTTCTCGGACAGATCAGCCCCAGCATTTT.

The chain employs TRBV24-1 and TRBJ2-1, with 11 bases that match TRBD1. J was trimmed by 3 bases and V by 4 bases; bases with no gene match: 4. This CDR3 is 16 amino acids long. Germline CDR1 is KGHDR and CDR2 is SFDVKD. The CDR3 sequence: CATSDPGTGGYNEQFF. In nucleotides, the CDR3 is TGTGCCACCAGTGACCCCGGGACAGGGGGCTACAATGAGCAGTTCTTC.